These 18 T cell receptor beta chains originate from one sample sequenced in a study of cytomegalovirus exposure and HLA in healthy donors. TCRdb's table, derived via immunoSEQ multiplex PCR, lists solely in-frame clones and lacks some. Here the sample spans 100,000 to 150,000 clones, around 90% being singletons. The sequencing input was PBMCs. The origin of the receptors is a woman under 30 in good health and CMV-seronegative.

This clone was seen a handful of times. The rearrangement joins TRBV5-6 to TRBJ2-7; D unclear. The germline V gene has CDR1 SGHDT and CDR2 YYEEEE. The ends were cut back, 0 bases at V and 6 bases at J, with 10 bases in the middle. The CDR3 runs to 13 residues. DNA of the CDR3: TGTGCCAGCAGCTTGGGCTTATCGGGCGAGCAGTACTTC. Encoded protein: CASSLGLSGEQYF.

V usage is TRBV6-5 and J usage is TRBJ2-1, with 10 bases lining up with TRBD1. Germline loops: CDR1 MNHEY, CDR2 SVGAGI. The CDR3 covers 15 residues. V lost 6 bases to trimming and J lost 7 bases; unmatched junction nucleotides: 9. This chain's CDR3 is CASSTGTGAGNEQFF. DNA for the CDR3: TGTGCCAGCAGCACCGGGACAGGGGCGGGAAATGAGCAGTTCTTC.

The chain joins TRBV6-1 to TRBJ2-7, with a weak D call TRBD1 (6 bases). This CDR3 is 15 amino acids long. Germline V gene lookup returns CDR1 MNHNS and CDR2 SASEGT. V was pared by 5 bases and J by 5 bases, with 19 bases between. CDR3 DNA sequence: TGTGCCAGCAGTCTTACGAGTGGGGGCACGGACGAGCAGTACTTC. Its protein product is CASSLTSGGTDEQYF.

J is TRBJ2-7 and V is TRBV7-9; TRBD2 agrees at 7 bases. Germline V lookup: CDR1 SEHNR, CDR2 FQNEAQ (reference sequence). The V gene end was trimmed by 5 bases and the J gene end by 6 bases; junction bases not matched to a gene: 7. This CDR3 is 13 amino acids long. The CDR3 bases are TGTGCCAGCAGCAAGGCGGGAGAGGGCGAGCAGTACTTC. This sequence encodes CASSKAGEGEQYF.

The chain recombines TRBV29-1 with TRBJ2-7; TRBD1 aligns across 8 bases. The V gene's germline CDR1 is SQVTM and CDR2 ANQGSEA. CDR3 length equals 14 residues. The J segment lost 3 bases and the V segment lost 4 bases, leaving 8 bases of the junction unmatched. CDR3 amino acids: CSVAGDRGFYEQYF. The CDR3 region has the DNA TGCAGCGTTGCTGGAGACAGGGGATTCTACGAGCAGTACTTC.

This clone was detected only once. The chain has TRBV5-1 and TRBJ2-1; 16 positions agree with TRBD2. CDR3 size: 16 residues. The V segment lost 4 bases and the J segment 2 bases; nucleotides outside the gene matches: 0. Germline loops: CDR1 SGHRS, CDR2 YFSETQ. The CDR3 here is CASSGTSGRAYNEQFF. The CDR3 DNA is TGCGCCAGCAGCGGGACTAGCGGGAGGGCCTACAATGAGCAGTTCTTC. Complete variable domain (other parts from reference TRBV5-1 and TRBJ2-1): KAGVTQTPRYLIKTRGQQVTLSCSPISGHRSVSWYQQTPGQGLQFLFEYFSETQRNKGNFPGRFSGRQFSNSRSEMNVSTLELGDSALYLCASSGTSGRAYNEQFFGPGTRLTVL.

CDR3 DNA: TGTGCCAGCAGCCAAGAACTAAGCTCCTACGAGCAGTACTTC. It codes for CASSQELSSYEQYF. This chain joins TRBV4-2 and TRBJ2-7; no reliable D call. The ends were cut back, 0 bases at V and 0 bases at J, with 6 bases in the middle. There are 14 residues in the CDR3. Germline values: CDR1 LGHNA, CDR2 YNFKEQ.

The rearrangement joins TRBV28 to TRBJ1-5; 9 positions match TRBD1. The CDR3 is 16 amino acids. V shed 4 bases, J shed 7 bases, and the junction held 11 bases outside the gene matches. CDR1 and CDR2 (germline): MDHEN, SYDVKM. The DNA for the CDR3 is TGTGCCAGCAGTTCCCCCGGGACAGGGTTTGGACAGCCCCAGCATTTT. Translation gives CASSSPGTGFGQPQHF.

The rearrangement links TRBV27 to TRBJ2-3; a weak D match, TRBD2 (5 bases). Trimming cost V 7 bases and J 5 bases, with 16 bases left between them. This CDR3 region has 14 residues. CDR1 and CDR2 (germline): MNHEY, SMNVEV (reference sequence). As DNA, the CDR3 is TGTGCCAGCAAGTTTCTCATCCGGGGAGATACGCAGTATTTT. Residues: CASKFLIRGDTQYF.

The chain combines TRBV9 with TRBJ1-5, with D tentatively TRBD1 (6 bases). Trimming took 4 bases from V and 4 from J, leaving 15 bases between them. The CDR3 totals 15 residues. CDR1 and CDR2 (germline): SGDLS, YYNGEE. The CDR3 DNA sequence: TGTGCCAGCAGCTCATCAGGGGTCCCTAATCAGCCCCAGCATTTT. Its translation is CASSSSGVPNQPQHF. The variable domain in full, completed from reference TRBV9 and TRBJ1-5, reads DSGVTQTPKHLITATGQRVTLRCSPRSGDLSVYWYQQSLDQGLQFLIQYYNGEERAKGNILERFSAQQFPDLHSELNLSSLELGDSALYFCASSSSGVPNQPQHFGDGTRLSIL.

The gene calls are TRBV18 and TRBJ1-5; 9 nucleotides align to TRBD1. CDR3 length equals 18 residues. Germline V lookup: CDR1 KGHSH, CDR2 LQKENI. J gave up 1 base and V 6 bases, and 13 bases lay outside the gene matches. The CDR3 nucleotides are TGTGCCAGCTCCCCTCGACCCAAGGGACAGGGAAGCAATCAGCCCCAGCATTTT. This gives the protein CASSPRPKGQGSNQPQHF.

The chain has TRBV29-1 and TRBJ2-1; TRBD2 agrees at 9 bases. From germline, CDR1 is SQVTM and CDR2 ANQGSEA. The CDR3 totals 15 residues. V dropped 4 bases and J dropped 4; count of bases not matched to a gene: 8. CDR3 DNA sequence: TGCAGCGTTGCCTTTAGACTAGCGGCATACAATGAGCAGTTCTTC. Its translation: CSVAFRLAAYNEQFF.

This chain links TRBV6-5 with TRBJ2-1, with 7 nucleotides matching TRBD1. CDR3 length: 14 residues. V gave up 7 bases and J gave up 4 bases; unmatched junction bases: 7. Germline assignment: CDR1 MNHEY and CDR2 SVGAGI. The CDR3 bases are TGTGCCAGCATGGGGGACAGTCATTACAATGAGCAGTTCTTC. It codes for CASMGDSHYNEQFF.

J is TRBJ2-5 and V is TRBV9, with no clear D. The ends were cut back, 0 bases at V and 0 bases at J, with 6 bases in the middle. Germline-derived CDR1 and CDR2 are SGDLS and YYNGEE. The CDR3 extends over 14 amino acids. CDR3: CASSVGAYQETQYF. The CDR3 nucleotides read TGTGCCAGCAGCGTAGGGGCGTACCAAGAGACCCAGTACTTC.

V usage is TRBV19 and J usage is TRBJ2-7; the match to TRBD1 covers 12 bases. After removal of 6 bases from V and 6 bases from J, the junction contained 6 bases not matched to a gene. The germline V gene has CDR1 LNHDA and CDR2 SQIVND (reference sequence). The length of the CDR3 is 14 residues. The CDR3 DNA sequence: TGTGCCAGTAGAGGGACAGGGGGCCCCCGCGAGCAGTACTTC. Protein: CASRGTGGPREQYF.

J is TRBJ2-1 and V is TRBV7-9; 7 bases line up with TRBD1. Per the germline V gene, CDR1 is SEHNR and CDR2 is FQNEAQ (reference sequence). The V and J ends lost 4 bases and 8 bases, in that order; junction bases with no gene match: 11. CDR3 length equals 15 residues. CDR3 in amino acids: CASSSPGQRHHEQFF. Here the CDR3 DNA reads TGTGCCAGCAGCTCGCCGGGACAGAGGCATCATGAGCAGTTCTTC.

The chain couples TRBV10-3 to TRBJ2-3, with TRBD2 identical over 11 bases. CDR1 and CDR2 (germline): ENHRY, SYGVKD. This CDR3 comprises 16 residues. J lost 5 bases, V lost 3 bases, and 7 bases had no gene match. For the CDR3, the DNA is TGTGCCATCAGTGACGTAGCGGGAGGGCGAGGAGATACGCAGTATTTT. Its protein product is CAISDVAGGRGDTQYF.

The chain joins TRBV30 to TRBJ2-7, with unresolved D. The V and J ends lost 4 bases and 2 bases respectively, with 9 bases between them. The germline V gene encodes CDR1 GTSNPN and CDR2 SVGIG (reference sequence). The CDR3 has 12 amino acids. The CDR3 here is CAWNDNAYEQYF. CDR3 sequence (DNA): TGTGCCTGGAATGACAACGCCTACGAGCAGTACTTC.